The clone carrying this T cell receptor (beta chain) was picked up a small number of times. These data belong to a study of blood T cells in healthy people across ages. Per germline, CDR1 SNHLY and CDR2 FYNNEI. The J segment lost 3 bases and the V segment lost 4 bases, leaving 8 bases of the junction unmatched. There are 15 residues in the CDR3. Together with a sample-barcoded 5' primer, a J-beta primer mix was included in a second PCR lasting roughly 6 to 12 cycles. TCRdb re-called the 5' RACE reads through MiXCR, storing one row per CDR3 protein. The sample lists some 1.4 million distinct CDR3 sequences, approximately 42% occurring once.

This chain joins TRBV2 and TRBJ2-7; TRBD2 matches 8 bases. This clonotype originated in a woman between 18 and 30 years old in good health. The sequenced sample was blood. Here the CDR3 reads CASSGMAGGIYEQYF. The CDR3 nucleotides read TGTGCCAGCAGTGGAATGGCGGGAGGAATCTACGAGCAGTACTTC. Full variable domain (remainder filled in from reference TRBV2 and TRBJ2-7): EPEVTQTPSHQVTQMGQEVILRCVPISNHLYFYWYRQILGQKVEFLVSFYNNEISEKSEIFDDQFSVERPDGSNFTLKIRSTKLEDSAMYFCASSGMAGGIYEQYFGPGTRLTVT.